Each of the 10 T cell receptor beta chains below was sequenced from the same sample in a study of blood T cell repertoires in COVID-19. TCRdb's copy holds only in-frame clones and misses some; the assay was immunoSEQ multiplex PCR. The sample carries hundreds of thousands of clones, around 89% recorded once. Specimen: peripheral blood. The receptors were gathered from a woman in her twenties or thirties with COVID-19, enrolled during active disease.

The V call is TRBV7-9, the J call TRBJ1-2, with TRBD1 identical over 12 bases. The CDR3 sequence is 16 residues long. V was pared by 2 bases and J by 1 base, with 2 bases of the junction left unmatched. CDR1 and CDR2 from the germline V gene are SEHNR and FQNEAQ (reference sequence). The CDR3 nucleotides are TGTGCCAGCAGCTTACGGGACAGGGGGCTTAACTATGGCTACACCTTC. Translated, it gives CASSLRDRGLNYGYTF.

The CDR3 reads CASSLSGYSYNEQFF. The DNA of the CDR3 is TGTGCCAGCAGTTTATCCGGGTATTCCTACAATGAGCAGTTCTTC. The rearrangement joins TRBV27 to TRBJ2-1; D unclear. The CDR3 spans 15 residues. Deletions cut 0 bases from V and 1 base from J, with 7 bases between. The germline V gene has CDR1 MNHEY and CDR2 SMNVEV (reference sequence).

The count of this clone is one. The chain links TRBV5-8 to TRBJ2-1, with a possible D match to TRBD2 (5 bases). Germline CDR1 reads SGHTS; CDR2 reads YDEGEE. This CDR3 has 14 residues. V lost 7 bases and J 8 bases, leaving 19 bases between the germline ends. CDR3 coding DNA: TGTGCCAGCCAGCGAGGGAGTAATCCGCATGAGCAGTTCTTC. As protein: CASQRGSNPHEQFF.

The chain carries TRBV6-2 or TRBV6-3 and TRBJ2-1; 12 positions agree with TRBD2. V lost 2 bases to trimming and J lost 6 bases; unmatched junction nucleotides: 2. The CDR3 extends over 15 amino acids. Germline V gene lookup returns CDR1 MNHEY and CDR2 SVGEGT. In DNA form, the CDR3 reads TGTGCCAGCAGTTACAGACTAGCGGGGGTCAATGAGCAGTTCTTC. It translates to CASSYRLAGVNEQFF.

The chain joins TRBV5-1 to TRBJ1-1; no clear D gene. V lost 0 bases and J lost 3, with 9 bases in between. From germline, CDR1 is SGHRS and CDR2 YFSETQ. The CDR3 loop spans 14 amino acids. CDR3 region: CASSLVLGDTEAFF. The CDR3 coding sequence is TGCGCCAGCAGCTTGGTACTCGGGGACACTGAAGCTTTCTTT.

The chain carries TRBV6-5 and TRBJ2-7, with a tentative D call TRBD1 (6 bases). The CDR3 consists of 13 residues. The V end lost 7 bases, the J end lost 2 bases, and 12 bases lay between the germline ends. The germline V gene encodes CDR1 MNHEY and CDR2 SVGAGI. The CDR3 DNA reads as TGTGCCAGCACTCGGGACACGACCTACGAGCAGTACTTC. Its translation: CASTRDTTYEQYF.

The chain combines TRBV28 with TRBJ1-2; perhaps TRBD1 as D (6 bases). Germline CDR1 reads MDHEN; CDR2 reads SYDVKM. V lost 8 bases and J 4 bases, leaving 17 bases between the germline ends. The CDR3 spans 14 residues. CDR3: CASGGAGWTYGYTF. CDR3 DNA: TGTGCCAGCGGGGGGGCAGGTTGGACCTATGGCTACACCTTC.

J is TRBJ1-5 and V is TRBV7-9, with TRBD1 matching over 10 bases. The CDR3 runs to 19 residues. Germline-derived CDR1 and CDR2 are SEHNR and FQNEAQ (reference sequence). The junction had 14 bases not matched to a gene; V was cut back by 5 bases and J by 1 base. The CDR3 DNA reads TGTGCCAGCAGCACCGATTCTCGACAGGGGGCAAAGAGCAATCAGCCCCAGCATTTT. Translating gives CASSTDSRQGAKSNQPQHF. Full variable domain (outside the CDR3, taken from reference TRBV7-9 and TRBJ1-5): DTGVSQNPRHKITKRGQNVTFRCDPISEHNRLYWYRQTLGQGPEFLTYFQNEAQLEKSRLLSDRFSAERPKGSFSTLEIQRTEQGDSAMYLCASSTDSRQGAKSNQPQHFGDGTRLSIL.

The chain joins TRBV30 to TRBJ1-1, with 11 bases lining up with TRBD1. The CDR3 runs 13 residues. CDR1 GTSNPN and CDR2 SVGIG come from the germline V gene (reference sequence). The V gene end was trimmed by 3 bases and the J gene end by 10 bases; junction bases not matched to a gene: 7. In DNA, the CDR3 is TGTGCCTGGAGGGACAGGGGGCCTTTTTCAGCTTTCTTT. Its translation: CAWRDRGPFSAFF.

The gene calls are TRBV5-1 and TRBJ2-1; D perhaps matches TRBD1 (5 bases). CDR1 is SGHRS and CDR2 is YFSETQ in the germline V gene. V lost 4 bases and J lost 6, with 14 bases in between. The CDR3 has 14 amino acids. The CDR3 reads CASSLWTQGNEQFF. The CDR3, as DNA: TGCGCCAGCAGCCTATGGACACAAGGCAATGAGCAGTTCTTC.